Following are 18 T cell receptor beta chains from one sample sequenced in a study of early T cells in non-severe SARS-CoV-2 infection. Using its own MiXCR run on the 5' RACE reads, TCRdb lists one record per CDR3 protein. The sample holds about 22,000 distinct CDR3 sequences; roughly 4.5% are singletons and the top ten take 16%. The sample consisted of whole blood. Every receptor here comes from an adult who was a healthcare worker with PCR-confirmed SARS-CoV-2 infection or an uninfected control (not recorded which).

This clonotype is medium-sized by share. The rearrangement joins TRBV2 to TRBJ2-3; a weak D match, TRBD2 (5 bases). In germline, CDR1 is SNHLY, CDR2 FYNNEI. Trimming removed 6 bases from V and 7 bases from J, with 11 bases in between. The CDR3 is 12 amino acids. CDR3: CASSEQRNTQYF. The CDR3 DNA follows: TGTGCCAGCAGCGAACAGCGGAATACGCAGTATTTT.

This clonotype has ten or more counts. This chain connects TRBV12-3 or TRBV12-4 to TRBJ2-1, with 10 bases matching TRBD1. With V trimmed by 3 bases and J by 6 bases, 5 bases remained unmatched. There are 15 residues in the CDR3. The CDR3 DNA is TGTGCCAGCAGTTTGCAGTGGACAGGGGGCAATGAGCAGTTCTTC. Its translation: CASSLQWTGGNEQFF.

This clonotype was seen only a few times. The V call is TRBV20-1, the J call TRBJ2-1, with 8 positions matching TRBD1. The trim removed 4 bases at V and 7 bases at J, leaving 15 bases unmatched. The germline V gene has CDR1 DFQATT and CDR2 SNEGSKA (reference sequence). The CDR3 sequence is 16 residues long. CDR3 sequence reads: CSATRTGSSVYNEQFF. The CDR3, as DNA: TGCAGTGCTACGAGGACAGGGAGTTCGGTGTATAATGAGCAGTTCTTC.

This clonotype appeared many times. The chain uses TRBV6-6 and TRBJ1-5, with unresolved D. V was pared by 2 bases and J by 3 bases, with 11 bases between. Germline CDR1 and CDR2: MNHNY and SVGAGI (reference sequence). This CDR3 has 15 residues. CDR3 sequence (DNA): TGTGCCAGCAGTTACGCGACACTCCTCAATCAGCCCCAGCATTTT. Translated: CASSYATLLNQPQHF.

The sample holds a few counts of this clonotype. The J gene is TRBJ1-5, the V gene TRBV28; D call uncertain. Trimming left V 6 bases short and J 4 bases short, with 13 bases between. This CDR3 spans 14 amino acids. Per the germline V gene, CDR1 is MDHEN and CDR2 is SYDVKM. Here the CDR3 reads CASRLAGENQPQHF. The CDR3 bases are TGTGCCAGCAGGTTAGCAGGTGAGAATCAGCCCCAGCATTTT. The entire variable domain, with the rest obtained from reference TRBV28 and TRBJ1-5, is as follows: DVKVTQSSRYLVKRTGEKVFLECVQDMDHENMFWYRQDPGLGLRLIYFSYDVKMKEKGDIPEGYSVSREKKERFSLILESASTNQTSMYLCASRLAGENQPQHFGDGTRLSIL.

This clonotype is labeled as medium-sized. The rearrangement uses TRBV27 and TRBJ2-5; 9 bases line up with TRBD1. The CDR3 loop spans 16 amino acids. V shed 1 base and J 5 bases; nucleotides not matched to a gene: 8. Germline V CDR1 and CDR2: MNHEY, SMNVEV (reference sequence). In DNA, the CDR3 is TGTGCCAGCAGTTTATTTGGAACAGGGGGCGGGGAGACCCAGTACTTC. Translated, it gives CASSLFGTGGGETQYF.

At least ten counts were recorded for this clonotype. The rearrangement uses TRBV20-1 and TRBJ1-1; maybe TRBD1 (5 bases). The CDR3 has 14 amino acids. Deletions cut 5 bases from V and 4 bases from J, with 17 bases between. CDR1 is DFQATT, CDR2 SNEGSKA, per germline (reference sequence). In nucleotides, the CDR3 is TGCAGTGCTTATCCCGGGACTTCGGTCACTGAAGCTTTCTTT. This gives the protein CSAYPGTSVTEAFF.

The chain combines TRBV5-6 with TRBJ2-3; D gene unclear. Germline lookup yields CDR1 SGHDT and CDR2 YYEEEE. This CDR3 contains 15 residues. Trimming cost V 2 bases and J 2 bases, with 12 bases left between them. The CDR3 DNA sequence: TGTGCCAGCAGCTTTTCGCTCGACATCACAGATACGCAGTATTTT. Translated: CASSFSLDITDTQYF.

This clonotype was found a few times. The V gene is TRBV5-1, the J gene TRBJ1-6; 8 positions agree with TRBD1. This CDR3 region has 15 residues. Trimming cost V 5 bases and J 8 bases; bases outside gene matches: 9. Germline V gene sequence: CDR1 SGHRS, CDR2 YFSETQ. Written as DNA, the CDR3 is TGCGCCAGCAGGTTTGGAGTACAGGGGGATTCACCCCTCCACTTT. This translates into CASRFGVQGDSPLHF.

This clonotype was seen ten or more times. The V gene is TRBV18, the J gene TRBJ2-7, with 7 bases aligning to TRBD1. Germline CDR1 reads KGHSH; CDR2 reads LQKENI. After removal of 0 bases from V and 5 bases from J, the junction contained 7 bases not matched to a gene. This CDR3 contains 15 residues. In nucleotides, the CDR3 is TGTGCCAGCTCACCACCGCCGACAGGGTATGACGAGCAGTACTTC. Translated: CASSPPPTGYDEQYF.

The DNA for the CDR3 is TGTGCTAGTGGTTTCCCAAGCGGGGGGGCCACCACCGGGGAGCTGTTTTTT. This encodes CASGFPSGGATTGELFF. The rearrangement joins TRBV12-5 to TRBJ2-2; 10 positions match TRBD2. J gave up 4 bases and V 3 bases, and 8 bases lay outside the gene matches. This CDR3 comprises 17 residues. CDR1 and CDR2 (germline): LGHNT, FRNRAP.

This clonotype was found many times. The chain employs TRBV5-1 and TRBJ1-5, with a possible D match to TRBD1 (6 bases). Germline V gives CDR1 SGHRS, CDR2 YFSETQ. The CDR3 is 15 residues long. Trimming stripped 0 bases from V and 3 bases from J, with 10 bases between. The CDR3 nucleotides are TGCGCCAGCAGCTTGGACGGACAGTCCAATCAGCCCCAGCATTTT. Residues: CASSLDGQSNQPQHF.

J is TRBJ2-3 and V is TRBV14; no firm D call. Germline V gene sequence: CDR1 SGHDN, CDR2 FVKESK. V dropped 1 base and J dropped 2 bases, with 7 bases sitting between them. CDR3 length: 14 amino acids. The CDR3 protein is CASSQVETTDTQYF. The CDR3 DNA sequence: TGTGCCAGCAGCCAAGTAGAAACCACAGATACGCAGTATTTT.

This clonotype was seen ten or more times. For the CDR3, the DNA is TGTGCCAGCAGTTTAACCGTTCCCCCGGGGAAGAGAGGTGAGCAGTACTTC. This codes for CASSLTVPPGKRGEQYF. V gene TRBV12-3 or TRBV12-4 combines with J gene TRBJ2-7, with D perhaps TRBD2 (5 bases). V lost 2 bases and J lost 7, with 24 bases in between. The CDR3 has 17 amino acids.

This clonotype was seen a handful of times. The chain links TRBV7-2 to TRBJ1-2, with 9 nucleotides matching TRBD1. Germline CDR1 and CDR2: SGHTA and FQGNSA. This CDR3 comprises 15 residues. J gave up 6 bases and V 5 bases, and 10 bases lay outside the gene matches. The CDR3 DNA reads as TGTGCCAGCAGCCAACCCGGACAGGGGAAAAATGGCTACACCTTC. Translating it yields CASSQPGQGKNGYTF.

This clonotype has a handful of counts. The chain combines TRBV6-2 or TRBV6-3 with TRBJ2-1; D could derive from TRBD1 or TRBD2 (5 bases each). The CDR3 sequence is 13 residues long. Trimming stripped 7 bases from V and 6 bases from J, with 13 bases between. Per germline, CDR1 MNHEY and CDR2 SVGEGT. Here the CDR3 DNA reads TGTGCCAGCACAGGTGGGGGTCCCAATGAGCAGTTCTTC. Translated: CASTGGGPNEQFF.

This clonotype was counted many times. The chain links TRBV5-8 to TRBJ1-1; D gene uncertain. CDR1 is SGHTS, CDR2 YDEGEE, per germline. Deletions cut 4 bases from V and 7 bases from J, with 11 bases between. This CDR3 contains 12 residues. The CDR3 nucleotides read TGTGCCAGCAGCAATAGTCTCAGTGAAGCTTTCTTT. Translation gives CASSNSLSEAFF.

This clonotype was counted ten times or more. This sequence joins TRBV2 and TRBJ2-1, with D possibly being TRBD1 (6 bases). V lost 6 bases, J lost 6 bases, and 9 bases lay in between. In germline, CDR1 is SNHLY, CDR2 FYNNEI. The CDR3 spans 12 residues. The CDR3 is CASSVQGNEQFF. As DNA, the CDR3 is TGTGCCAGCAGCGTACAGGGCAATGAGCAGTTCTTC. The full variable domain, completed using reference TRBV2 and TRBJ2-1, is EPEVTQTPSHQVTQMGQEVILRCVPISNHLYFYWYRQILGQKVEFLVSFYNNEISEKSEIFDDQFSVERPDGSNFTLKIRSTKLEDSAMYFCASSVQGNEQFFGPGTRLTVL.